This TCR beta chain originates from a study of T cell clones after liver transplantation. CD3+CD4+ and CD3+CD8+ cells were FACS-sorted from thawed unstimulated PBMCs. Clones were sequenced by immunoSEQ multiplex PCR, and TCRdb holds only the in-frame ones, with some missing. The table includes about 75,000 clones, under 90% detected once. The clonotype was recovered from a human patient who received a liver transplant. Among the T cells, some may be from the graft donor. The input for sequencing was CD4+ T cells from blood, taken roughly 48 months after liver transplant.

CDR3 amino acids: CASSLWEDTEAFF. CDR3 nucleotide sequence: TGTGCCAGCAGCTTATGGGAGGACACTGAAGCTTTCTTT. The gene calls are TRBV7-2 and TRBJ1-1; D is unresolved. The CDR3 has 13 amino acids. The germline V and J ends were trimmed by 2 bases and 3 bases, with 7 bases remaining between them. Germline V CDR1 and CDR2: SGHTA, FQGNSA.